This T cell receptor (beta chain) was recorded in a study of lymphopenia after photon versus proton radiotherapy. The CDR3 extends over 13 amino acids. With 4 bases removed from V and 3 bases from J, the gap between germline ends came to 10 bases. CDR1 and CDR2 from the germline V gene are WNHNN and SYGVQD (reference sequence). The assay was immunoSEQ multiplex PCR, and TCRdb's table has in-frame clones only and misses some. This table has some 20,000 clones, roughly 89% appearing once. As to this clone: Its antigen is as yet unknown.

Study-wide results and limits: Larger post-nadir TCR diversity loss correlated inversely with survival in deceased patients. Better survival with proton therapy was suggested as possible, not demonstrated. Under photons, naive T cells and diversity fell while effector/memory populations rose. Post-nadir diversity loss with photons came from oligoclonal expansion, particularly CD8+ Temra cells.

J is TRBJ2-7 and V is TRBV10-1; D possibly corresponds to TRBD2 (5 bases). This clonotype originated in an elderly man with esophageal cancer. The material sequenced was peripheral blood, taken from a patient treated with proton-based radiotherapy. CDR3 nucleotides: TGCGCCAGCAGTGGGAAAGACTACTACGAGCAGTACTTC. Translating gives CASSGKDYYEQYF.